The clone carrying this T cell receptor beta chain was observed a handful of times. Its specificity is not known. Time point defined: patch test 3, about 24 weeks after DPC sensitization. Described treatment: therapeutic diphenylcyclopropenone sensitization with weekly scalp DPC. The sample originates from a study of human T cells and chemical hapten exposure. General study points: Expanded TCR counts at PT1 were positively correlated with the patch test score.

V dropped 4 bases and J dropped 9; count of bases not matched to a gene: 6. This CDR3 has 15 amino acids. Germline CDR1 reads DFQATT; CDR2 reads SNEGSKA (reference sequence). TCRdb processed the RACE reads anew with MiXCR; each CDR3 protein has one entry. The sample carries about 84,000 distinct CDR3 sequences, roughly a tenth recorded once. This chain connects TRBV20-1 to TRBJ2-1; TRBD2 agrees at 16 bases. This specimen consisted of whole blood, obtained in connection with sensitization to the hapten diphenylcyclopropenone (DPC). The clonotype was recovered from a woman aged 45-59 years with alopecia areata. Some clones in this sample may be carry-over from other donors' samples. The CDR3 protein is CSAMGLAGGPTEQFF. CDR3 nucleotides: TGCAGTGCTATGGGACTAGCGGGAGGGCCCACTGAGCAGTTCTTC.